The T cell receptor beta chain described here comes from a study of human T cells and chemical hapten exposure (dated by TCRdb to the early 2020s). Regarding the study in general: For sensitization, 2% DPC in acetone was applied to an approximately 2 cm by approximately 2 cm area of upper inner arm skin. Weekly therapeutic DPC doses were additionally applied to the scalp of patients throughout the roughly 23-week study period. Blood for TCR sequencing was provided by twenty-nine alopecia patients at one to four time points (pre-sensitization, 2, 6 and 24 weeks). Libraries were pooled for sequencing, and per-sample TCR yields varied mainly because of small differences in library volumes within the pool. Patch testing was performed on the upper back with Finn chambers containing 0.01% DPC, and the patch tests were scored after 6 days according to International Contact Dermatitis Research Group standards. Most of the patients in the cohort were female, and the cohort covered alopecia areata with under or over 50% scalp involvement, alopecia totalis and alopecia universalis. Patient blood was sampled pre-sensitization (week 0) and at 2, 6 and about 24 weeks after DPC sensitization. This study followed changes in the peripheral blood TCR repertoire in vivo during primary and secondary sensitization of alopecia patients to the hapten diphenylcyclopropenone (DPC). Study-wide findings and limitations: Significantly more large CDR3 similarity clusters were formed by expanded TCRs than by pre-sensitization or healthy control sets, consistent with antigen-driven responses. No change with DPC sensitization was found in the number of TCRs above 1 in 1000 frequency, and no evidence of global repertoire structure alterations was found. Because every patient had alopecia, a presumed autoimmune disease, the patients' immune response might differ from that of healthy individuals. The number of PT1 expanded TCRs positively correlated with patch test score, significant at thresholds 8, 16 and 32 but not 4. After repeated subsampling, changes were observed in the strength of the expansion versus patch-test correlation and in the threshold at which the correlation became significant.

The library was built by means of RACE. This sample was sequenced with a NextSeq 500. Library preparation attached unique molecular identifiers to individual cDNA molecules for quantitative, reproducible TCR counting. From each blood RNA sample, both TCR alpha and TCR beta chains were sequenced. As for the authors' bioinformatics: Samples had a median of 95,638 TCRs, with a range from about 20,000 to 690,600. The Decombinator software suite was used to annotate the V, J and CDR3 of the TCR reads. For the PS versus PT1 abundance plots, all samples were subsampled to the same number of TCRs (28,000). Expanded TCRs were defined as absent before sensitization and observed at least eight times at the 2-week time point. TCRdb took the public reads, trimmed them with fastp at Q25, ran MiXCR for clone calling and kept in-frame beta chains. Rows merge per CDR3 protein into single entries with the most common DNA and genes. V and J calls and clone size were set by TCRdb, not the authors. In this sample the table shows about 140,000 distinct CDR3 sequences, about 10% of which occur a single time. The leading ten clones occupy about 1.4% of the sample.

This specimen's time point label, per the study, means: patch test 2, 6 weeks after DPC sensitization. The meaning of the sample's treatment or condition label: therapeutic diphenylcyclopropenone sensitization with weekly scalp DPC. Blood at each patch-test visit was drawn before the patch test was applied. Patients were considered eligible if aged 18 to 70, diagnosed with alopecia and deemed suitable for DPC therapy, and patients were excluded if pregnant. Total RNA was extracted from unfractionated whole blood collected in Tempus Blood RNA tubes. Note on this clonotype: Its antigen remains unidentified. Per-nucleotide qualities are absent, and no much larger clonotype sits a single base away.

Trimming costs V 3 bases and J 2 bases, and their ends lie 8 bases apart. Including cysteine and phenylalanine, the CDR3 has 14 amino acids. The only DNA kept is the CDR3, 42 bases in frame from the first base. The clonotype was recovered from a woman between 45 and 65 years old with alopecia areata. Some clones in this sample may be carry-over from other donors' samples. This material consisted of whole blood, taken in connection with sensitization to the hapten diphenylcyclopropenone (DPC). The sequence is built from TRBV12-3 or TRBV12-4 and TRBJ2-4; the D gene identity is not certain. Read as DNA, the sequence is TGTGCCAGCAGTTTGGGCGAAACCAAAAACATTCAGTACTTC. This yields the protein CASSLGETKNIQYF.